Sequencing of this TCR beta chain was carried out in a study of blood T cell repertoires in COVID-19 (dated by TCRdb to 2020 to 2022). General notes on the study: The collaborator samples originated in the United States, Italy and Spain and spanned the acute and convalescent phases of COVID-19. A de-identified subject ID, COVID-19 status, age in years and sex were almost always included in the sample metadata. The repertoires were made available in a free public database intended to serve as a resource for research on the immune response to SARS-CoV-2. Samples were obtained from the ongoing ImmuneRACE study (first 160 participants) and from 1,254 subjects provided by 6 global collaborators. Deeply sampled blood TCRbeta repertoires from subjects exposed to, actively infected with, or recovered from COVID-19 were included in the dataset. The material from the prospective study consisted of cDNA or gDNA derived from T cells, B-cell-depleted T cells, or PBMCs. Where HLA class I and class II types were available, the types were taken from metadata supplied by the sample provider, not from assay-based typing.

The CDR3 sequence holds 17 residues, the cysteine and phenylalanine included. The entry retains the CDR3 DNA only, 51 bases that are in frame from base 1. The germline V gene supplies CDR1 SGHTA and CDR2 FQGNSA. One collaborating source in Seattle enrolled patients during active infection and followed them longitudinally through the course of disease. Collaborating institutions collected whole blood in K2EDTA tubes following their own protocols. For TCRbeta analysis, collaborators shipped samples as frozen whole blood, isolated PBMCs, or DNA extracted from either of those sample types. This clone has only one observation. Its antigen is currently not known. A read error may account for a junction end that differs from germline. What the work shows at the level of the full study, not this receptor alone: The amount of clinical and demographic metadata varied by source and participant and was provided uncurated.

TCRbeta CDR3 regions were amplified from genomic DNA by means of the immunoSEQ Assay, a bias-controlled multiplex PCR. Per the source publication's procedure: Within the assay, amplification of reference gene primers was used to estimate how many nucleated cells each sample contained. To quantify the absolute abundance of each unique TCRbeta CDR3 rearrangement, sequence reads were collapsed and filtered. For each sample, productive Simpson clonality was calculated as the square root of Simpson's diversity index over productive rearrangements. TCRdb's version of the immuneACCESS table is confined to in-frame rearrangements and falls short of the full clone set. An unresolved V gene accounts for under half of the shortfall where checked; the remainder is of unknown origin. The D gene and trimming were derived from the DNA, and the V and J assignments and clone size from that table. This sample lists a few hundred thousand clones; around 87% were detected once. The ten largest clones take up about 2.1% of the sample.

Sample: peripheral blood. This chain joins TRBV7-2 to TRBJ2-2; D gene: possibly TRBD1, on 7 matching bases. The clonotype originates from a woman aged 60-75 years with COVID-19, enrolled during active disease. In nucleotides, the sequence is TGTGCCAGCAGGTTAGGAGGGGACAGACTGAACACCGGGGAGCTGTTTTTT. It codes for CASRLGGDRLNTGELFF.